This T cell receptor beta chain was captured by sequencing in a study of shared clonotypes between healthy human individuals. Germline CDR1 and CDR2: MNHEY and SMNVEV (reference sequence). The CDR3 is made up of 17 amino acids. J gave up 5 bases and V 6 bases, and 17 bases lay outside the gene matches. Repertoires were generated with immunoSEQ multiplex PCR, while TCRdb's copy carries only in-frame clones and drops some. This table holds hundreds of thousands of clones, about 97% found once. The sequencing input was naive CD4+ T cells sorted from blood. Subset in this sample: CD45RA+ positively selected. The chain recombines TRBV27 with TRBJ2-5; 8 bases map to TRBD2. This sequence originates from a woman aged 30 to 39 in good health. CDR3 in amino acids: CASRLGSGRSVAETQYF. The CDR3 coding sequence is TGTGCCAGCAGATTAGGGAGCGGGAGATCCGTTGCTGAGACCCAGTACTTC.